This TCR beta chain was recorded in a study of blood T cell repertoires in COVID-19. Study-level information: Italy, Spain and the United States were the sources of the convalescent and acute COVID-19 samples.

Measured with immunoSEQ multiplex PCR; TCRdb has only the in-frame clones, and not every one. The table has 240,000 or so clones, roughly 80% seen once. V was shortened by 6 bases and J by 7 bases, with 21 bases between the two germline ends. This CDR3 region has 15 residues. The germline gives CDR1 MNHEY, CDR2 SVGAGI. The genes are TRBV6-5 and TRBJ2-5; D is possibly TRBD2 (7 bases). The TCR comes from a woman aged 80 or over with COVID-19, enrolled during active disease. Sequenced: peripheral blood. The CDR3 sequence: CASRGYRAGEGTQYF. In DNA form, the CDR3 reads TGTGCCAGCAGAGGTTACAGGGCGGGGGAGGGGACCCAGTACTTC.